This T cell receptor beta chain appears in the sequencing data of a study of technical replicates of blood from several donors. This clone is a singleton in its sample. The method was immunoSEQ multiplex PCR; TCRdb's version includes in-frame clones alone and lacks a portion of them. The sample lists around 14,000 clones, 80% to 85% occurring once. With 4 bases removed from V and 6 bases from J, the gap between germline ends came to 12 bases. Germline CDR1 is WNHNN and CDR2 is SYGVQD (reference sequence). The CDR3 is 14 amino acids. This chain joins TRBV10-1 and TRBJ2-2, with a possible D match to TRBD1 (6 bases). The clonotype originates from a human donor in good health. Sequenced input: PBMCs. The CDR3 nucleotides read TGCGCCAGCAGTGGGCAGGGGCCGGCCGGGGAGCTGTTTTTT. Translating it yields CASSGQGPAGELFF.